The 28 T cell receptor beta chains below all came from one sample that was sequenced in a study of human T cells and chemical hapten exposure. Described time point: pre-sensitization, week 0. Treatment specified: therapeutic diphenylcyclopropenone sensitization with weekly scalp DPC. TCRdb re-called the RACE reads with MiXCR, one entry per CDR3 protein. The sample yields approximately 52,000 distinct CDR3 sequences, approximately 8.8% seen once. This sample comprised whole blood, obtained in connection with sensitization to the hapten diphenylcyclopropenone (DPC). These TCRs come from a middle-aged woman with alopecia areata. Some clones in this sample may be carry-over from other donors' samples.

This clonotype has ten or more counts. The chain carries TRBV20-1 and TRBJ2-1, with D perhaps TRBD2 (6 bases). This CDR3 comprises 12 residues. The germline gives CDR1 DFQATT, CDR2 SNEGSKA (reference sequence). CDR3 sequence reads: CRGGDSYNEQFF. CDR3 nucleotides: TGCAGGGGAGGAGACTCCTACAATGAGCAGTTCTTC.

This clonotype was counted at least ten times. This rearrangement joins TRBV6-5 to TRBJ1-5; 7 nucleotides line up with TRBD1. The length of the CDR3 is 15 residues. Germline trimming cut 0 bases from V and 3 bases from J; bases unmatched to any gene: 2. Germline V gene lookup returns CDR1 MNHEY and CDR2 SVGAGI. In DNA form, the CDR3 reads TGTGCCAGCAGTTACTCGACAGGGTCCAATCAGCCCCAGCATTTT. Residues: CASSYSTGSNQPQHF.

This clonotype turned up a few times. The chain couples TRBV7-7 to TRBJ2-3, with no clear D. Germline CDR1 is SSHAT and CDR2 is FNYEAQ (reference sequence). Trimming removed 4 bases at V and 6 bases at J, with 11 bases between. The CDR3 totals 13 residues. This CDR3 reads CASSWTQGDTQYF. The DNA for the CDR3 is TGTGCCAGCAGCTGGACCCAAGGGGATACGCAGTATTTT.

This clonotype has just a few counts. The V gene is TRBV19, the J gene TRBJ1-5, with unresolved D. Germline lookup yields CDR1 LNHDA and CDR2 SQIVND (reference sequence). The CDR3 is made up of 16 amino acids. The V gene lost 4 bases and the J gene lost 7 bases, with 20 bases spanning the gap. CDR3 protein: CASSTPVREVGQPQHF. As DNA, the CDR3 is TGTGCCAGTAGTACCCCCGTTAGGGAAGTTGGACAGCCCCAGCATTTT.

The genes are TRBV4-1 and TRBJ2-5; D not certain. The ends were cut back, 3 bases at V and 1 base at J, with 3 bases in the middle. The CDR3 is made up of 12 amino acids. In germline, CDR1 is MGHRA, CDR2 YSYEKL. CDR3: CASSHSQETQYF. For the CDR3, the DNA is TGCGCCAGCAGCCACAGCCAAGAGACCCAGTACTTC.

This clonotype was seen repeatedly, ten times or more. The V and J genes are TRBV20-1 and TRBJ2-7; 9 nucleotides align to TRBD1. Germline CDR1 DFQATT, CDR2 SNEGSKA (reference sequence). Trimming at V came to 6 bases and at J to 2 bases, leaving 5 bases not matched to a gene. The CDR3 has 13 amino acids. The CDR3 spells CSARTGATYEQYF. In nucleotides, the CDR3 is TGCAGTGCCCGGACAGGGGCGACCTACGAGCAGTACTTC.

In this sample, this clonotype turned up many times. V is TRBV18 and J is TRBJ1-1; TRBD1 is a possible D gene (5 bases). Trimming shortened V by 0 bases and J by 6 bases, and 11 bases separated the two germline ends. The germline V gene has CDR1 KGHSH and CDR2 LQKENI. The CDR3 sequence is 14 residues long. CDR3 sequence reads: CASSPPGERSEAFF. CDR3 DNA: TGTGCCAGCTCACCACCAGGGGAAAGATCTGAAGCTTTCTTT.

The V call is TRBV6-5, the J call TRBJ1-3, with 9 bases that match TRBD1. With 6 bases clipped from V and 7 bases from J, the junction kept 4 bases outside the gene matches. The CDR3 is 13 residues long. Germline V CDR1 and CDR2: MNHEY, SVGAGI. The DNA for the CDR3 is TGTGCCAGCAGGTTACAGGGGGCGAACACCATATATTTT. Translated, it gives CASRLQGANTIYF.

This clonotype came up many times. V and J are TRBV5-5 and TRBJ1-2; D perhaps matches TRBD1 (6 bases). Trimming left V 4 bases short and J 6 bases short, with 16 bases between. CDR3 size: 14 residues. Germline-derived CDR1 and CDR2 are SGHKS and YYEKEE (reference sequence). The CDR3 nucleotides are TGTGCCAGCAGCCCCTTCGGGGGGCTGGATGGCTACACCTTC. Its protein product is CASSPFGGLDGYTF.

This chain links TRBV28 with TRBJ1-5, with 9 positions matching TRBD1. The CDR3 runs 15 residues. CDR1 is MDHEN and CDR2 is SYDVKM in the germline V gene. Unmatched junction bases numbered 7, after V lost 5 bases and J lost 5 bases. The CDR3: CASSPAGQGYQPQHF. The CDR3 bases are TGTGCCAGCAGTCCCGCGGGACAGGGTTATCAGCCCCAGCATTTT.

This clonotype was detected ten times or more. The rearrangement links TRBV20-1 to TRBJ2-7; 8 bases are a match to TRBD2. The CDR3 has 15 residues. The J segment lost 1 base and the V segment lost 0 bases, leaving 5 bases of the junction unmatched. Per the germline V gene, CDR1 is DFQATT and CDR2 is SNEGSKA (reference sequence). This CDR3 reads CSARDLASGSYEQYF. CDR3 DNA: TGCAGTGCTAGAGATCTGGCTAGCGGGTCCTACGAGCAGTACTTC.

There are many counts of this clonotype. The chain combines TRBV3-1 with TRBJ2-2; no clear D. The CDR3 is made up of 15 amino acids. Germline V gene data show CDR1 as LGHDT and CDR2 as YNNKEL (reference sequence). Trimming cost V 4 bases and J 0 bases, with 9 bases left between them. The CDR3 coding sequence is TGTGCCAGCAGCCCCACCCTGACGAACACCGGGGAGCTGTTTTTT. Its translation: CASSPTLTNTGELFF.

This clonotype has ten or more counts. This sequence joins TRBV20-1 and TRBJ2-1; the D gene could be TRBD1 or TRBD2 (5 bases each). This CDR3 is 19 amino acids long. Germline lookup yields CDR1 DFQATT and CDR2 SNEGSKA (reference sequence). Trimming stripped 5 bases from V and 0 bases from J, with 26 bases between. The CDR3 DNA reads as TGCAGTGCTCCCAAAATTCCCGGGGCGAGGGTTAGCTCCTACAATGAGCAGTTCTTC. This sequence encodes CSAPKIPGARVSSYNEQFF.

This clonotype was seen at least ten times. The chain links TRBV5-1 to TRBJ2-7, with D maybe TRBD1 (6 bases). Germline V lookup: CDR1 SGHRS, CDR2 YFSETQ. The CDR3 runs to 14 residues. The V and J ends lost 4 bases and 0 bases respectively, with 11 bases between them. CDR3 sequence: CASSHRDISYEQYF. CDR3 bases: TGCGCCAGCAGCCACCGGGACATCTCCTACGAGCAGTACTTC. The full variable domain, rest sourced from reference TRBV5-1 and TRBJ2-7, is KAGVTQTPRYLIKTRGQQVTLSCSPISGHRSVSWYQQTPGQGLQFLFEYFSETQRNKGNFPGRFSGRQFSNSRSEMNVSTLELGDSALYLCASSHRDISYEQYFGPGTRLTVT.

This chain joins TRBV10-3 and TRBJ1-4, with a tentative D call TRBD1 (5 bases). This CDR3 is 14 amino acids long. Germline V CDR1 and CDR2: ENHRY, SYGVKD. The V and J ends lost 3 bases and 12 bases respectively, with 17 bases between them. The CDR3 loop reads CAISEGTSKRELFF. The CDR3 DNA follows: TGTGCCATCAGTGAAGGGACTTCTAAAAGGGAACTGTTTTTT.

This clonotype showed up just a few times. The chain links TRBV18 to TRBJ1-2; D possibly corresponds to TRBD1 (5 bases). The V and J ends lost 0 bases and 0 bases respectively, with 14 bases between them. CDR3 size: 17 residues. Germline CDR1 KGHSH, CDR2 LQKENI. CDR3 residues: CASSPPSRGTANYGYTF. For the CDR3, the DNA is TGTGCCAGCTCACCACCCTCTCGGGGGACTGCTAACTATGGCTACACCTTC. The whole variable domain, remainder taken from reference TRBV18 and TRBJ1-2, is NAGVMQNPRHLVRRRGQEARLRCSPMKGHSHVYWYRQLPEEGLKFMVYLQKENIIDESGMPKERFSAEFPKEGPSILRIQQVVRGDSAAYFCASSPPSRGTANYGYTFGSGTRLTVV.

This clonotype was picked up a small number of times. The chain uses TRBV5-1 and TRBJ2-1; TRBD1 matches at 10 bases. Trimming removed 4 bases from V and 10 bases from J; junction bases left unmatched: 14. This CDR3 spans 16 amino acids. In germline, CDR1 is SGHRS, CDR2 YFSETQ. Written as DNA, the CDR3 is TGCGCCAGCAGCGTCACATCGGGGACAGGGGTCAGGGAGCAGTTCTTC. It yields the protein CASSVTSGTGVREQFF.

This clonotype was seen a few times. The rearrangement links TRBV7-2 to TRBJ1-2; no clear D. In germline, CDR1 is SGHTA, CDR2 FQGNSA. CDR3 size: 13 residues. V lost 5 bases and J lost 3, with 10 bases in between. CDR3 nucleotide sequence: TGTACCAGCAGCCCGACCGACCACTATGGCTACACCTTC. This sequence encodes CTSSPTDHYGYTF.

This clonotype was seen many times. The chain joins TRBV5-6 to TRBJ1-5; 10 bases match TRBD1. From germline, CDR1 is SGHDT and CDR2 YYEEEE. V lost 0 bases, J lost 7 bases, and 4 bases stayed unmatched. This CDR3 is built from 15 residues. CDR3: CASSLEDRGYQPQHF. The CDR3 DNA sequence: TGTGCCAGCAGCTTGGAGGACAGGGGGTACCAGCCCCAGCATTTT.

This chain joins TRBV10-3 and TRBJ2-7; 10 positions match TRBD2. Per the germline V gene, CDR1 is ENHRY and CDR2 is SYGVKD. After removal of 6 bases from V and 1 base from J, the junction contained 3 bases not matched to a gene. The CDR3 covers 14 residues. In nucleotides, the CDR3 is TGTGCCATCAGCCAACTAGCGGGGTCCTACGAGCAGTACTTC. This sequence encodes CAISQLAGSYEQYF.

This clonotype appeared a few times. V is TRBV7-2 and J is TRBJ1-4, with 7 bases identical to TRBD1. Trimming took 7 bases from V and 8 from J; bases not matched to a gene: 10. Germline V gene sequence: CDR1 SGHTA, CDR2 FQGNSA. The length of the CDR3 is 14 residues. The CDR3 DNA sequence: TGTGCCAGCACGCCAGGGACAGCTCTGGAAAAACTGTTTTTT. It specifies CASTPGTALEKLFF.

The chain carries TRBV14 and TRBJ1-1, with unresolved D. CDR3 length: 14 amino acids. Trimming shortened V by 4 bases and J by 7 bases, and 16 bases separated the two germline ends. Germline CDR1 is SGHDN and CDR2 is FVKESK. As DNA, the CDR3 is TGTGCCAGCAGCCCCTTAGGCCCGCGGAGTGAAGCTTTCTTT. This codes for CASSPLGPRSEAFF.

This clonotype has a count of ten or more. The rearrangement joins TRBV20-1 to TRBJ1-1; perhaps TRBD1 as D (6 bases). This CDR3 spans 13 amino acids. The V end lost 5 bases, the J end lost 5 bases, and 15 bases lay between the germline ends. Germline V gene data show CDR1 as DFQATT and CDR2 as SNEGSKA (reference sequence). CDR3: CSAPEGVGTEAFF. The CDR3 DNA reads as TGCAGTGCTCCTGAGGGGGTCGGGACTGAAGCTTTCTTT.

The chain links TRBV9 to TRBJ1-4; the match to TRBD1 covers 8 bases. This CDR3 comprises 15 residues. The V segment lost 3 bases and the J segment 2 bases; nucleotides outside the gene matches: 3. CDR1 and CDR2 from the germline V gene are SGDLS and YYNGEE. CDR3 DNA sequence: TGTGCCAGCAGCGCAAGACAGGGGACTAATGAAAAACTGTTTTTT. The encoded protein is CASSARQGTNEKLFF.

This clonotype was seen at least ten times. The chain joins TRBV20-1 to TRBJ2-3; weak D call: TRBD2 (7 bases). The CDR3 has 16 amino acids. Germline V gene sequence: CDR1 DFQATT, CDR2 SNEGSKA (reference sequence). V lost 6 bases to trimming and J lost 0 bases, with 19 bases between them. CDR3 coding DNA: TGCAGTGCCGTCCGCTCGGCGGGGGCTAGCACAGATACGCAGTATTTT. As protein: CSAVRSAGASTDTQYF.

The sample holds many counts of this clonotype. The V gene is TRBV20-1, the J gene TRBJ1-1; no definite D call. CDR3 length: 12 amino acids. Deletions cut 6 bases from V and 4 bases from J, with 12 bases between. Germline loops: CDR1 DFQATT, CDR2 SNEGSKA (reference sequence). The CDR3 region is CSASSSATEAFF. The CDR3 bases are TGCAGTGCGTCCAGCTCGGCCACTGAAGCTTTCTTT.

At least ten counts were recorded for this clonotype. Here the CDR3 reads CSARDQGMGTRYEQYF. The CDR3 region has the DNA TGCAGTGCTAGAGATCAGGGAATGGGGACCCGCTACGAGCAGTACTTC. The chain joins TRBV20-1 to TRBJ2-7; D is possibly TRBD1 or TRBD2 (5 bases each). The V end lost 0 bases, the J end lost 3 bases, and 18 bases lay between the germline ends. This CDR3 spans 16 amino acids. Germline loops: CDR1 DFQATT, CDR2 SNEGSKA (reference sequence).

The chain recombines TRBV7-3 with TRBJ2-3; weak D call: TRBD1 (5 bases). V was cut by 3 bases and J by 1 base, with 8 bases left in between. The CDR3 contains 14 residues. Germline V gives CDR1 SGHTA, CDR2 FQGTGA. The CDR3: CASSLEGGTDTQYF. The CDR3 nucleotides are TGTGCCAGCAGCTTGGAAGGGGGCACAGATACGCAGTATTTT.